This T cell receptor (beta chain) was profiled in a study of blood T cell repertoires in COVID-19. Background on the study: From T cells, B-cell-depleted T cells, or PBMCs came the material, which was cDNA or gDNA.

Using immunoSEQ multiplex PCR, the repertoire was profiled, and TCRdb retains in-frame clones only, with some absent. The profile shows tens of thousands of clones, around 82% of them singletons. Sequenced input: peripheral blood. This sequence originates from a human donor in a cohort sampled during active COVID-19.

In DNA, the CDR3 is TGTGCCAGCAGCCGCAATCCCGGGAAGGGGACTTACGAGCAGTACTTC. This gives the protein CASSRNPGKGTYEQYF. The J gene is TRBJ2-7, the V gene TRBV27, with a tentative D call TRBD2 (6 bases). The CDR3 consists of 16 residues. Germline CDR1 and CDR2: MNHEY and SMNVEV (reference sequence). Trimming removed 6 bases from V and 4 bases from J, with 22 bases in between.